This T cell receptor (beta chain) was profiled in a study of OX40 agonist ivuxolimab in advanced cancers. Study summary: Treatment of patients was with ivuxolimab, an agonistic anti-OX40 (CD134) antibody. Ivuxolimab was delivered to patients intravenously every 2 weeks at doses spanning 0.01 to 10 mg/kg.

TCRdb's table, derived via immunoSEQ multiplex PCR, lists solely in-frame clones and lacks some. The data show some 70,000 clones, 85% seen once. The study's findings and limits: Circulating CD4+ and CD8+ T cells showed clonal expansion by week 6 at 0.1 to 3.0 mg/kg.

As regards this clone: What it binds is not known.

The germline CDR1 and CDR2 sequences are MNHNS and SASEGT. This CDR3 has 15 residues. Trimming took 5 bases from V and 3 from J; bases not matched to a gene: 6. This clonotype originated in an adult with an advanced solid tumor such as melanoma, head and neck, liver or kidney cancer. The source material was CD4+ or CD8+ T cells sorted from blood, sampled in a trial of the OX40 agonist ivuxolimab. The V call is TRBV6-1, the J call TRBJ2-5; TRBD2 matches at 10 bases. The CDR3 reads CASSRAGGYEETQYF. The CDR3 coding sequence is TGTGCCAGCAGTAGAGCGGGGGGGTACGAAGAGACCCAGTACTTC.